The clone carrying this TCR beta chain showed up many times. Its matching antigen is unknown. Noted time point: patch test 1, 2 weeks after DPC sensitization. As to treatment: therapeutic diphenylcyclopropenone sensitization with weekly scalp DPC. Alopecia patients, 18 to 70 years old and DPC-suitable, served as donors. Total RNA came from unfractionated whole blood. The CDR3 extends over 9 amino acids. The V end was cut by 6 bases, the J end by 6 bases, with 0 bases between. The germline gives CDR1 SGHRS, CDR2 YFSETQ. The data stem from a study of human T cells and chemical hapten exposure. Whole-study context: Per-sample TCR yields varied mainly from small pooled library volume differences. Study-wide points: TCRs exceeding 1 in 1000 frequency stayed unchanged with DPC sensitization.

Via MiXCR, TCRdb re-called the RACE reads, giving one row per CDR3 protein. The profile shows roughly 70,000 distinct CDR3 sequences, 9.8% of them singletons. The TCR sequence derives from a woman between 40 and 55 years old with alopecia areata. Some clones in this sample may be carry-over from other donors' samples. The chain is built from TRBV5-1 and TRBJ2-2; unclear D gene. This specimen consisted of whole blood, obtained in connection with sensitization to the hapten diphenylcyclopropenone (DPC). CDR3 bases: TGCGCCAGCACCGGGGAGCTGTTTTTT. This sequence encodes CASTGELFF.